This T cell receptor (beta chain) originates from a study of vaccination and CD4 T cells after COVID-19. Whole-study context: There were two doses of either BNT162b2 or mRNA-1273 vaccine given to participants.

Sample treatment: approximately 10-day PBMC culture with coronavirus spike peptide pools or control peptides (ViraFEST assay). This clonotype was seen a few times. Its antigen is still unknown. The germline CDR1 and CDR2 sequences are MNHEY and SVGAGI. Trimming left V 0 bases short and J 0 bases short, with 13 bases between. The CDR3 is made up of 17 amino acids. Sequencing of the DNA from cultured CD4+ T cells was carried out with the Oncomine TCR Beta short-read assay. The genomic DNA was obtained from cultured CD4+ T cells by extraction with the QIAamp micro DNA kit. Each CDR3 protein is one row after TCRdb ran MiXCR on the PCR reads. This table holds fewer than 18,000 distinct CDR3 sequences, approximately 53% found once.

This TCR came from a human donor who had recovered from COVID-19. Sequenced input: CD4+ T cells from blood, cultured in vitro. The chain couples TRBV6-5 to TRBJ2-3; maybe TRBD1 (5 bases). The chain's CDR3 is CASSYSTGQGSTDTQYF. CDR3 in DNA: TGTGCCAGCAGTTACTCGACGGGCCAGGGTAGCACAGATACGCAGTATTTT.